Presented here are 22 T cell receptor beta chains from one specimen sequenced in a study of T cells in Graves' hyperthyroidism and ophthalmopathy. Regions amplified from RNA transcripts were the TCR beta CDR3 regions. In the first-round RT-PCR of the TCR CDR3, the HTBI primer set was used. TCRdb ran MiXCR on the multiplex PCR reads and lists one entry per CDR3 protein. The table has over 650,000 distinct CDR3 sequences, about 45% seen once. The sequencing input was peripheral blood or thyroid tissue (not recorded which). These receptors originate from an adult man with Graves' disease, either hyperthyroidism or ophthalmopathy (not recorded which).

This clonotype appeared a few times. The J gene is TRBJ2-7, the V gene TRBV20-1; D gene uncertain. V shed 3 bases and J shed 3 bases, with 24 bases lying between them. The CDR3 covers 17 residues. The V gene's germline CDR1 is DFQATT and CDR2 SNEGSKA (reference sequence). For the CDR3, the DNA is TGCAGTGCTAGTGGTCTGTTTGGCATCGCACGCAACTACGAGCAGTACTTC. Translation gives CSASGLFGIARNYEQYF.

On this clonotype itself: This CDR3 is missing its conserved last phenylalanine or tryptophan, likely due to a read error. The DNA is omitted, as the CDR3 cannot be located on it reliably, and the CDR3 follows TCRdb's listing. The chain carries TRBV2 and TRBJ1-6; the table's D call TRBD1 went unverified against the DNA. The germline gives CDR1 SNHLY, CDR2 FYNNEI. A total of 9 residues make up the CDR3, ends included. CDR3 residues: CASTEEAGT.

This clonotype showed up many times. This chain connects TRBV29-1 to TRBJ1-2; 9 positions match TRBD1. The V gene end was trimmed by 7 bases and the J gene end by 7 bases; junction bases not matched to a gene: 7. CDR1 and CDR2 (germline): SQVTM, ANQGSEA. The CDR3 totals 12 residues. The CDR3 sequence is CSAGQGSFGYTF. For the CDR3, the DNA is TGCAGCGCAGGACAGGGGAGCTTTGGCTACACCTTC.

Details on this clonotype: Without the conserved terminal phenylalanine or tryptophan, this CDR3 likely stems from a read error. Because the CDR3's place on the DNA is in doubt, the DNA is left out and the CDR3 is given as listed by TCRdb. The CDR3 is CASSEIAA. The chain is built from TRBV2 and TRBJ2-7. Germline CDR1 and CDR2: SNHLY and FYNNEI. The CDR3 has 8 amino acids, counting both end residues.

This chain uses TRBV7-9 with TRBJ1-5, with TRBD1 matching 12 bases. Germline V CDR1 and CDR2: SEHNR, FQNEAQ (reference sequence). The CDR3 has 16 residues. Trimming removed 4 bases from V and 5 bases from J; junction bases left unmatched: 6. The CDR3 sequence is CASSSAGTGGHQPQHF. The CDR3 nucleotides are TGTGCCAGCAGCTCAGCCGGGACAGGGGGCCATCAGCCCCAGCATTTT.

This clonotype came up many times. The chain couples TRBV29-1 to TRBJ1-2, with 7 bases aligning to TRBD1. The trim removed 6 bases at V and 2 bases at J, leaving 3 bases unmatched. The CDR3 loop spans 12 amino acids. Looked up from germline, CDR1 is SQVTM and CDR2 is ANQGSEA. The CDR3 nucleotides read TGCAGCGTCTCGGACAGGAACTATGGCTACACCTTC. Translating gives CSVSDRNYGYTF.

The rearrangement links TRBV2 to TRBJ1-3; possible D gene TRBD1, 6 bases. The V gene's germline CDR1 is SNHLY and CDR2 FYNNEI. V was cut by 6 bases and J by 0 bases, with 15 bases left in between. This CDR3 has 16 amino acids. The CDR3 protein is CASRGGAVNSGNTIYF. The CDR3 DNA sequence: TGTGCCAGCAGAGGGGGGGCCGTTAACTCTGGAAACACCATATATTTT.

Comment on this clonotype: Germline and junction disagree at one end, which may indicate a read error. The gene calls are TRBV7-3 and TRBJ2-7, with D unresolved. Germline lookup yields CDR1 SGHTA and CDR2 FQGTGA. CDR3 size: 13 residues. CDR3 amino acids: CASSQVDEYEQYF. CDR3 sequence (DNA): TGCGCCAGCAGCCAAGTAGACGAGTACGAGCAGTACTTC.

Notes on this clonotype: A much larger clone differs from this one at a single base, so this may be a read error. The gene calls are TRBV24-1 and TRBJ2-6; the D is unclear. From germline, CDR1 is KGHDR and CDR2 SFDVKD. CDR3 size: 14 residues. The germline V and J ends were trimmed by 6 bases and 2 bases, with 7 bases remaining between them. CDR3 amino acids: CATSYRTGANVLTF. In nucleotides, the CDR3 is TGTGCCACCAGTTACCGTACTGGGGCCAACGTCCTGACTTTC.

This chain links TRBV10-3 with TRBJ1-1, with D perhaps TRBD1 (5 bases). Germline V gene sequence: CDR1 ENHRY, CDR2 SYGVKD. CDR3 length: 14 amino acids. The V end lost 4 bases, the J end lost 4 bases, and 13 bases lay between the germline ends. The CDR3 DNA is TGTGCCATCAGTGCCGGGACTGGGACCACTGAAGCTTTCTTT. This sequence encodes CAISAGTGTTEAFF.

Only one count was recorded for this clonotype. The J gene is TRBJ2-5, the V gene TRBV20-1, with D hard to call. V lost 1 base and J 3 bases, leaving 9 bases between the germline ends. Germline CDR1 is DFQATT and CDR2 is SNEGSKA (reference sequence). The CDR3 sequence is 13 residues long. CDR3: CSARGEGKETQYF. The CDR3 nucleotides read TGCAGTGCTAGAGGGGAAGGTAAAGAGACCCAGTACTTC.

This clonotype has at least ten counts. This sequence joins TRBV25-1 and TRBJ1-5, with TRBD1 as a possible D gene (6 bases). Germline assignment: CDR1 MGHDK and CDR2 SYGVNS. Trimming took off 4 bases at V and 7 bases at J, with 14 bases between the two ends. This CDR3 contains 14 residues. The CDR3 loop is CASSATGLGQPQHF. CDR3 DNA sequence: TGTGCCAGCAGTGCCACAGGGTTAGGCCAGCCCCAGCATTTT.

This CDR3 reads CASSISGTSVTGELFF. Here the CDR3 DNA reads TGTGCCAGTAGTATTTCCGGGACTAGCGTCACCGGGGAGCTGTTTTTT. The rearrangement joins TRBV19 to TRBJ2-2; 10 nucleotides agree with TRBD2. The V and J ends lost 3 bases and 4 bases, in that order; junction bases with no gene match: 5. CDR3 size: 16 residues. Germline CDR1 LNHDA, CDR2 SQIVND (reference sequence).

This clonotype was seen repeatedly, ten times or more. The DNA of the CDR3 is TGTGCCATACGGACAGGGTGGGAGAACACTGAAGCTTTCTTT. Its translation: CAIRTGWENTEAFF. This chain links TRBV7-9 with TRBJ1-1, with 8 bases fitting TRBD1. Looked up from germline, CDR1 is SEHNR and CDR2 is FQNEAQ (reference sequence). V dropped 10 bases and J dropped 1; count of bases not matched to a gene: 8. This CDR3 is 14 amino acids long. Drawing the rest from reference TRBV7-9 and TRBJ1-1, the complete variable domain is DTGVSQNPRHKITKRGQNVTFRCDPISEHNRLYWYRQTLGQGPEFLTYFQNEAQLEKSRLLSDRFSAERPKGSFSTLEIQRTEQGDSAMYLCAIRTGWENTEAFFGQGTRLTVV.

This clonotype was detected many times. The rearrangement links TRBV7-9 to TRBJ2-7; 7 bases are shared with TRBD1. The CDR3 length is 14 residues. The V segment lost 5 bases and the J segment 2 bases; nucleotides outside the gene matches: 6. The V gene's germline CDR1 is SEHNR and CDR2 FQNEAQ (reference sequence). CDR3 amino acids: CASSPRTGAYEQYF. Here the CDR3 DNA reads TGTGCCAGCAGCCCAAGGACAGGAGCCTACGAGCAGTACTTC.

This clonotype was seen ten or more times. The chain joins TRBV15 to TRBJ1-6; maybe TRBD1 (5 bases). The germline gives CDR1 LNHNV, CDR2 YYDKDF (reference sequence). The CDR3 runs to 12 residues. V lost 5 bases to trimming and J lost 14 bases, with 13 bases between them. CDR3 nucleotides: TGTGCCACCAGCCGCTTACAGGAAGCCCTCCACTTT. Translated, it gives CATSRLQEALHF.

This clonotype was counted only a few times. V is TRBV2 and J is TRBJ1-2; TRBD1 agrees at 9 bases. Trimming at V came to 8 bases and at J to 6 bases, leaving 7 bases not matched to a gene. The CDR3 runs 13 residues. CDR1 and CDR2 (germline): SNHLY, FYNNEI. The CDR3 spells CASGPGQGNGYTF. In DNA, the CDR3 is TGTGCCAGCGGTCCGGGACAGGGTAATGGCTACACCTTC. The full variable domain, rest sourced from reference TRBV2 and TRBJ1-2, is EPEVTQTPSHQVTQMGQEVILRCVPISNHLYFYWYRQILGQKVEFLVSFYNNEISEKSEIFDDQFSVERPDGSNFTLKIRSTKLEDSAMYFCASGPGQGNGYTFGSGTRLTVV.

The chain links TRBV7-9 to TRBJ1-3, with 7 bases identical to TRBD1. Germline V lookup: CDR1 SEHNR, CDR2 FQNEAQ (reference sequence). V trimming: 5 bases; J trimming: 2 bases; junction bases outside the gene matches: 12. The CDR3 has 17 residues. The CDR3 DNA reads TGTGCCAGCAGCCTAAACGTAGGGGGCGCGCCTGGAAACACCATATATTTT. It is translated as CASSLNVGGAPGNTIYF.

In this sample, this clonotype turned up a few times. The chain couples TRBV7-6 to TRBJ2-5; unclear D gene. The germline CDR1 and CDR2 sequences are SGHVS and FNYEAQ. V gave up 5 bases and J gave up 5 bases, with 12 bases separating them. The CDR3 runs 13 residues. CDR3 residues: CASSPPMQETQYF. CDR3 DNA sequence: TGTGCCAGCAGCCCCCCTATGCAGGAGACCCAGTACTTC.

This rearrangement joins TRBV9 to TRBJ2-6; TRBD1 matches at 8 bases. The CDR3 has 17 residues. Trimming at V came to 3 bases and at J to 1 base, leaving 6 bases not matched to a gene. Germline assignment: CDR1 SGDLS and CDR2 YYNGEE. The CDR3: CASSEGRTGSGANVLTF. Here the CDR3 DNA reads TGTGCCAGCAGCGAAGGTCGGACAGGGTCTGGGGCCAACGTCCTGACTTTC. Looking up the rest from reference TRBV9 and TRBJ2-6 gives the full variable domain: DSGVTQTPKHLITATGQRVTLRCSPRSGDLSVYWYQQSLDQGLQFLIQYYNGEERAKGNILERFSAQQFPDLHSELNLSSLELGDSALYFCASSEGRTGSGANVLTFGAGSRLTVL.

The CDR3 loop reads CASSSPPDLLHF. CDR3 sequence (DNA): TGTGCCAGCAGCTCGCCTCCGGACCTCCTCCACTTT. The chain recombines TRBV7-8 with TRBJ1-6; D not resolved. With 4 bases removed from V and 15 bases from J, the gap between germline ends came to 13 bases. The length of the CDR3 is 12 residues. Germline CDR1 and CDR2: SGHVS and FQNEAQ.

V is TRBV5-1 and J is TRBJ1-4; 7 bases map to TRBD1. This CDR3 contains 17 residues. The trim removed 2 bases at V and 6 bases at J, leaving 13 bases unmatched. Germline loops: CDR1 SGHRS, CDR2 YFSETQ. The CDR3 reads CASSFNRGFGGDEKLFF. DNA for the CDR3: TGCGCCAGCAGCTTTAACAGGGGATTCGGCGGTGATGAAAAACTGTTTTTT. Drawing the rest from reference TRBV5-1 and TRBJ1-4, the complete variable domain is KAGVTQTPRYLIKTRGQQVTLSCSPISGHRSVSWYQQTPGQGLQFLFEYFSETQRNKGNFPGRFSGRQFSNSRSEMNVSTLELGDSALYLCASSFNRGFGGDEKLFFGSGTQLSVL.